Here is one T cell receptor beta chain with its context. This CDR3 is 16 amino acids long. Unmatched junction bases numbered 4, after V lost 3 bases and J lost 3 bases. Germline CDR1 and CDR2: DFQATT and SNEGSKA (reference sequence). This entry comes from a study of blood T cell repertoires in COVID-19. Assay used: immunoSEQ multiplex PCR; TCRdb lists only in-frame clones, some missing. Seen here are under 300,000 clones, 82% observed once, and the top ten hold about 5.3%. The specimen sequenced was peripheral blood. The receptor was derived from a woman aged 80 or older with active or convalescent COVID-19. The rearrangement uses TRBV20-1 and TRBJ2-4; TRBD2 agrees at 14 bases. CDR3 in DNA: TGCAGTGCTAGTGGGACTAGCGGGGGAGGCAAAAACATTCAGTACTTC. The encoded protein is CSASGTSGGGKNIQYF.